The present TCR beta chain was sequenced within a study of blood T cell repertoires in COVID-19. Study background: Sample material is recorded as cDNA or gDNA derived from T cells, B-cell-depleted T cells, or PBMCs.

The ends were cut back, 6 bases at V and 4 bases at J, with 14 bases in the middle. The germline V gene encodes CDR1 SGHRS and CDR2 YFSETQ. The CDR3 covers 13 residues. This clone has more than one count but fewer than ten. Study processing details: Estimated nucleated cell counts came from reference gene primer amplification. Sequencing was performed with immunoSEQ multiplex PCR; in TCRdb, only in-frame clones are kept and a portion is missing. From that table come the V and J calls and clone size; the DNA was used to work out D and trimming. The sample shows approximately 190,000 clones, about four fifths of them seen only once.

The receptor comes from a man aged 60 to 75 with acute or convalescent COVID-19. Sequenced material: peripheral blood. The chain is built from TRBV5-1 and TRBJ2-7; D is perhaps TRBD2 (5 bases). The CDR3: CASTEPGSYEQYF. Here the CDR3 DNA reads TGCGCCAGCACAGAGCCGGGATCATACGAGCAGTACTTC.